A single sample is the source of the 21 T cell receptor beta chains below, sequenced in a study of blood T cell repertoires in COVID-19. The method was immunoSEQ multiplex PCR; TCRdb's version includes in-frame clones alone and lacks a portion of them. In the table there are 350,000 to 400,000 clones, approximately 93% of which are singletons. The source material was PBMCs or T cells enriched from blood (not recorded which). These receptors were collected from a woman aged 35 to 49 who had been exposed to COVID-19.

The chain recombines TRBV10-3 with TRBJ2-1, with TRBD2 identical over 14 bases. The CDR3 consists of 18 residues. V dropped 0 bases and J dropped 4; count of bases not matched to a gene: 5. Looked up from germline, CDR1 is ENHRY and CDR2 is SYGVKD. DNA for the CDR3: TGTGCCATCAGTGAGTCGGCTCGGACTAGCGGGGGGTACAATGAGCAGTTCTTC. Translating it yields CAISESARTSGGYNEQFF.

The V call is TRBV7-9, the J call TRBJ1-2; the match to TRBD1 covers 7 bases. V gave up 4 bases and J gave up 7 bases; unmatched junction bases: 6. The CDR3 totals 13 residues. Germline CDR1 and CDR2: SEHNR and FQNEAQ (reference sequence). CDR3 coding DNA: TGTGCCAGCAGCTACGACAGGGTCAGTGGCTACACCTTC. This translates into CASSYDRVSGYTF.

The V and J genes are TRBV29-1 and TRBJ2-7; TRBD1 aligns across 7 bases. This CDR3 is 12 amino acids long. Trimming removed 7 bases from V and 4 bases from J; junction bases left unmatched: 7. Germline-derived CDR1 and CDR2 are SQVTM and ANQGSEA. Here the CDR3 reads CSAWGRGYEQYF. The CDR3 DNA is TGCAGCGCTTGGGGCAGGGGGTACGAGCAGTACTTC.

CDR3 sequence: CACFPSNYGYTF. The DNA of the CDR3 is TGTGCCTGTTTTCCCTCCAACTATGGCTACACCTTC. The chain is built from TRBV30 and TRBJ1-2; D is uncertain. This CDR3 contains 12 residues. CDR1 and CDR2 (germline): GTSNPN, SVGIG (reference sequence). The V and J ends lost 6 bases and 2 bases respectively, with 10 bases between them.

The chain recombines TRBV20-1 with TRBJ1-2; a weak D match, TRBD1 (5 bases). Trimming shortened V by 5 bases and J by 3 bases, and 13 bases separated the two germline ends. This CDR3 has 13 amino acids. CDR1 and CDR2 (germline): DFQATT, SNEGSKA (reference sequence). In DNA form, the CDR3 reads TGCAGTGCTGGTGGTGGCAGGGACTATGGCTACACCTTC. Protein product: CSAGGGRDYGYTF.

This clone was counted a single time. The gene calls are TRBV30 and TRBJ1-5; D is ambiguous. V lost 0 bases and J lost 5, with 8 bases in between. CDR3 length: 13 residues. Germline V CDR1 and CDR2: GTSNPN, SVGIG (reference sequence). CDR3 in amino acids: CAWSVHGDQPQHF. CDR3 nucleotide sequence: TGTGCCTGGAGTGTACACGGGGATCAGCCCCAGCATTTT.

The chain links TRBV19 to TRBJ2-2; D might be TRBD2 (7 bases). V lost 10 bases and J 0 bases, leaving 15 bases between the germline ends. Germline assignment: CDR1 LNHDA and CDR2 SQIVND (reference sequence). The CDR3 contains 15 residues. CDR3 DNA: TGTGCCACCCGGAGGGGGGGTCCGAACACCGGGGAGCTGTTTTTT. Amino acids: CATRRGGPNTGELFF.

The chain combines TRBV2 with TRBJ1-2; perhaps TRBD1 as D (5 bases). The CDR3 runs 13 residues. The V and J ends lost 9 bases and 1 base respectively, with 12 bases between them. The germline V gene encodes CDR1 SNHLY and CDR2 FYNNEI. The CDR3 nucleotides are TGTGCCAGGGAGTTCAGGGATAACTATGGCTACACCTTC. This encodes CAREFRDNYGYTF.

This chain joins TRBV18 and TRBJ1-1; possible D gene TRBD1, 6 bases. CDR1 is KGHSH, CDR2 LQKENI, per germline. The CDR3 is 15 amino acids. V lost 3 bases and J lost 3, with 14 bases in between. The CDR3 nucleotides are TGTGCCAGCTCACCTAAACAGGGTGGGTACACTGAAGCTTTCTTT. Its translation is CASSPKQGGYTEAFF.

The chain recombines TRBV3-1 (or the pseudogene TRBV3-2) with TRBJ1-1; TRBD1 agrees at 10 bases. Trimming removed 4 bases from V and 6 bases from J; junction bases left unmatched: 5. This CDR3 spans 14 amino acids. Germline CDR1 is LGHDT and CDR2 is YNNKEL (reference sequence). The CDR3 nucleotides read TGTGCCAGCAGCCGCCGACAGGGGGCCTCTGAAGCTTTCTTT. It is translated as CASSRRQGASEAFF.

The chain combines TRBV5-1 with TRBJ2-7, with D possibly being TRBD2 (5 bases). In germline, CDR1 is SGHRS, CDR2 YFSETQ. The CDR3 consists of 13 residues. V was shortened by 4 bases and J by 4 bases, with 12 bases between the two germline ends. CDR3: CASSPNTRYEQYF. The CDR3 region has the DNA TGCGCCAGCAGCCCTAATACTAGATACGAGCAGTACTTC.

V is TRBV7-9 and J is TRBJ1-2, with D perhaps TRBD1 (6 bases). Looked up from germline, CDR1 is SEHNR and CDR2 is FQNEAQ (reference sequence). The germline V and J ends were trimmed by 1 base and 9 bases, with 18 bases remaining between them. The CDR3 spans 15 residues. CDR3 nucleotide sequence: TGTGCCAGCAGCTTAGTCGGGCAGGGGAGCAATAGCTACACCTTC. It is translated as CASSLVGQGSNSYTF.

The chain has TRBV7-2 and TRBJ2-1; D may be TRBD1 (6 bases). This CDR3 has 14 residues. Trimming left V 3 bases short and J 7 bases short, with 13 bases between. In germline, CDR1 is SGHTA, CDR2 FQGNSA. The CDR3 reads CASSFWGRLNEQFF. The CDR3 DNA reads TGTGCCAGCAGCTTTTGGGGGCGTCTAAATGAGCAGTTCTTC.

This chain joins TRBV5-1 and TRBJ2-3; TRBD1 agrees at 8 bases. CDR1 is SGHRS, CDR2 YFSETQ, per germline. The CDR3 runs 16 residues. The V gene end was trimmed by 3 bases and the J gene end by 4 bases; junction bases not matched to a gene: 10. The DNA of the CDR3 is TGCGCCAGCAGCTACAGGGGGAGGCTGGGATCAGATACGCAGTATTTT. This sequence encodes CASSYRGRLGSDTQYF. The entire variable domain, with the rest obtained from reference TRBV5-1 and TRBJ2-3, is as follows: KAGVTQTPRYLIKTRGQQVTLSCSPISGHRSVSWYQQTPGQGLQFLFEYFSETQRNKGNFPGRFSGRQFSNSRSEMNVSTLELGDSALYLCASSYRGRLGSDTQYFGPGTRLTVL.

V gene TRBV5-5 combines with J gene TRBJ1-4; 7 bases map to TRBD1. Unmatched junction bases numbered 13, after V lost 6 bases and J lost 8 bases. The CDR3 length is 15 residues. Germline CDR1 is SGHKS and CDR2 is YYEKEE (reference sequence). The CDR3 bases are TGTGCCAGCACATTGGTTAGGGGGCCTTTAGAAAAACTGTTTTTT. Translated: CASTLVRGPLEKLFF. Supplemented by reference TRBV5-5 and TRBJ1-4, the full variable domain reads DAGVTQSPTHLIKTRGQQVTLRCSPISGHKSVSWYQQVLGQGPQFIFQYYEKEERGRGNFPDRFSARQFPNYSSELNVNALLLGDSALYLCASTLVRGPLEKLFFGSGTQLSVL.

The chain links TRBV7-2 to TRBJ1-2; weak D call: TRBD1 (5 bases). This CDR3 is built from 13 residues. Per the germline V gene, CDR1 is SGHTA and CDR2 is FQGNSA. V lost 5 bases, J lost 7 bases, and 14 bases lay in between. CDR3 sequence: CASSLKQGVGYTF. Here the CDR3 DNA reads TGTGCCAGCAGCCTAAAGCAAGGGGTTGGCTACACCTTC.

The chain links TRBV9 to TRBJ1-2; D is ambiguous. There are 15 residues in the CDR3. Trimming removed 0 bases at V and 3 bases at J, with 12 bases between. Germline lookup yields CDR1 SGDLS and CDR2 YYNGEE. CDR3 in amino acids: CASSVDAVPDYGYTF. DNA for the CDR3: TGTGCCAGCAGCGTAGATGCGGTCCCCGACTATGGCTACACCTTC.

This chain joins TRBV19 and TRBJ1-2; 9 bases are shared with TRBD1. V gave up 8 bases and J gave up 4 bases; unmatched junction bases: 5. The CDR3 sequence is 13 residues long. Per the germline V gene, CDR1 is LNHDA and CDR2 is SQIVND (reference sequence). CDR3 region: CASRGQGIYGYTF. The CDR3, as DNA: TGTGCCAGTCGTGGACAGGGGATCTATGGCTACACCTTC.

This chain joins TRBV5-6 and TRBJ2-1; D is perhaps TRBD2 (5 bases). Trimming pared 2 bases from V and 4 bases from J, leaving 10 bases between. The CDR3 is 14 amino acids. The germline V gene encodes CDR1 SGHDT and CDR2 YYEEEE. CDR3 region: CASSFVAGYNEQFF. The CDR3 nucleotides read TGTGCCAGCAGCTTTGTCGCGGGTTACAATGAGCAGTTCTTC.

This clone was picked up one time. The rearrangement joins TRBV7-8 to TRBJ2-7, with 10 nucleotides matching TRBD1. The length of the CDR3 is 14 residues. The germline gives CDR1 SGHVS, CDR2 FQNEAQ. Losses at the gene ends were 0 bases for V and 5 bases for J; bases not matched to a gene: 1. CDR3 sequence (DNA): TGTGCCAGCAGCTTAGCGACAGGGGGCCACGAGCAGTACTTC. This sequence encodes CASSLATGGHEQYF.

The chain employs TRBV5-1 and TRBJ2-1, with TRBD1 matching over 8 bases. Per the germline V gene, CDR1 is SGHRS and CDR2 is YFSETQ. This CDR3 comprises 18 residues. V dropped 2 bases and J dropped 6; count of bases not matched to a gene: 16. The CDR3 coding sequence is TGCGCCAGCAGCTTTAATCCTCCGGACAGGGCTCGGGGCAATGAGCAGTTCTTC. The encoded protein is CASSFNPPDRARGNEQFF.